This section outlines one TCR beta chain sequence together with its context. Germline-derived CDR1 and CDR2 are SGHNT and YYREEE (reference sequence). J gave up 3 bases and V 1 base, and 7 bases lay outside the gene matches. The CDR3 totals 15 residues. The study drew participants aged 18 to 89 years from fewer than 30 US areas. Donors were grouped by their self-reported clinical history. This specimen belongs to a study of blood T cell repertoires in COVID-19. Study summary: Acute and convalescent COVID-19 samples came from the United States, Italy and Spain. The cDNA or gDNA used as material had been derived from T cells, B-cell-depleted T cells, or PBMCs.

This table comes from immunoSEQ multiplex PCR, and its TCRdb copy is limited to in-frame clones, with some not included. The table has approximately 210,000 clones, 81% seen once; the top ten hold more than 8.5%. This receptor was obtained from a woman aged 45 to 65 with acute COVID-19. Sequencing input: PBMCs or T cells enriched from blood (not recorded which). The V gene is TRBV5-4, the J gene TRBJ2-7; 7 positions agree with TRBD1. Here the CDR3 reads CASSLQQGFGYEQYF. Written as DNA, the CDR3 is TGTGCCAGCAGCTTGCAACAGGGGTTTGGCTACGAGCAGTACTTC.